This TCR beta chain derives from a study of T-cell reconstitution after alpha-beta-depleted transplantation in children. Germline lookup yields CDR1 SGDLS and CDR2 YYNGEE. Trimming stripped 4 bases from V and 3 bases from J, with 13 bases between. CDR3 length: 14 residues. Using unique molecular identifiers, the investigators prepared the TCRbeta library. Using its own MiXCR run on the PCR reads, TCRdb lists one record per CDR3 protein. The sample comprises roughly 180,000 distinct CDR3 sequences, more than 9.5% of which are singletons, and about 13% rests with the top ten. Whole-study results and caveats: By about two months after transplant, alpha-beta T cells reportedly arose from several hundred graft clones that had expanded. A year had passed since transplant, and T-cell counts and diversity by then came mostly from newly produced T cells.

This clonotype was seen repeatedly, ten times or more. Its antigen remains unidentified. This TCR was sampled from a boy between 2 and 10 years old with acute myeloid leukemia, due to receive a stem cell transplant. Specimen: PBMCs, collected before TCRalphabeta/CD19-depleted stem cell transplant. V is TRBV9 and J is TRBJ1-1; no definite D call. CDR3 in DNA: TGTGCCAGCAGCTTCCTGTACGGGGACACTGAAGCTTTCTTT. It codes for CASSFLYGDTEAFF.